This passage covers 8 T cell receptor beta chains from one sample sequenced in a study of cytomegalovirus exposure and HLA in healthy donors. TCRdb's table, derived via immunoSEQ multiplex PCR, lists solely in-frame clones and lacks some. The sample carries about 44,000 clones, more than 85% recorded once. The sample was PBMCs. Source of these receptors: a woman aged 18-29 years in good health and CMV-seronegative.

This clone was seen just once. The V call is TRBV7-9, the J call TRBJ1-2, with D possibly matching TRBD1 (6 bases). The CDR3 runs 15 residues. Germline-derived CDR1 and CDR2 are SEHNR and FQNEAQ (reference sequence). Trimming took off 0 bases at V and 2 bases at J, with 10 bases between the two ends. The CDR3 region is CASSLAVTGNYGYTF. In DNA form, the CDR3 reads TGTGCCAGCAGCTTAGCGGTGACAGGCAACTATGGCTACACCTTC.

The chain links TRBV7-9 to TRBJ1-2; D might be TRBD1 (5 bases). This CDR3 is 16 amino acids long. V lost 0 bases and J lost 3, with 14 bases in between. The germline V gene encodes CDR1 SEHNR and CDR2 FQNEAQ (reference sequence). CDR3 region: CASSLAGRGGYYGYTF. DNA of the CDR3: TGTGCCAGCAGCTTAGCGGGACGGGGAGGGTACTATGGCTACACCTTC.

The V and J genes are TRBV4-2 and TRBJ2-3; the match to TRBD2 covers 9 bases. Germline CDR1 LGHNA, CDR2 YNFKEQ. V dropped 1 base and J dropped 4; count of bases not matched to a gene: 6. The CDR3 contains 16 residues. The CDR3 DNA is TGTGCCAGCAGCCAAGCGGCGGGGGGGCCCGCAGATACGCAGTATTTT. As protein: CASSQAAGGPADTQYF.

In its sample, this clone was seen a few times. The gene calls are TRBV6-1 and TRBJ1-2, with D tentatively TRBD1 (6 bases). Germline V gene sequence: CDR1 MNHNS, CDR2 SASEGT. V dropped 6 bases and J dropped 2 bases, with 10 bases sitting between them. The CDR3 has 13 amino acids. The DNA of the CDR3 is TGTGCCAGCAGGGAACAGGGAAACTATGGCTACACCTTC. Its translation is CASREQGNYGYTF.

V gene TRBV5-8 combines with J gene TRBJ1-5; a possible D gene is TRBD1 (5 bases). V lost 0 bases to trimming and J lost 5 bases, with 9 bases between them. Germline V gene lookup returns CDR1 SGHTS and CDR2 YDEGEE. There are 14 residues in the CDR3. This chain's CDR3 is CASSLGQSYQPQHF. The CDR3 coding sequence is TGTGCCAGCAGCTTGGGACAGAGTTATCAGCCCCAGCATTTT.

The CDR3: CASSPGTSSAGELFF. The DNA of the CDR3 is TGTGCCAGCAGCCCGGGGACTAGCTCGGCCGGGGAGCTGTTTTTT. The V call is TRBV5-8, the J call TRBJ2-2; 9 bases agree with TRBD2. CDR1 and CDR2 from the germline V gene are SGHTS and YDEGEE. The CDR3 is made up of 15 amino acids. V was pared by 4 bases and J by 6 bases, with 7 bases of the junction left unmatched.

The V gene is TRBV9, the J gene TRBJ1-3; unclear D gene. Trimming took 0 bases from V and 4 from J, leaving 5 bases between them. Germline CDR1 SGDLS, CDR2 YYNGEE. The CDR3 spans 13 residues. The CDR3 reads CASSVGVGNTIYF. The DNA for the CDR3 is TGTGCCAGCAGCGTAGGCGTCGGAAACACCATATATTTT. The whole variable domain, filled in from reference TRBV9 and TRBJ1-3, reads DSGVTQTPKHLITATGQRVTLRCSPRSGDLSVYWYQQSLDQGLQFLIQYYNGEERAKGNILERFSAQQFPDLHSELNLSSLELGDSALYFCASSVGVGNTIYFGEGSWLTVV.

The V call is TRBV9, the J call TRBJ1-3, with 8 bases aligning to TRBD1. The CDR3 has 16 residues. The J segment lost 4 bases and the V segment lost 0 bases, leaving 6 bases of the junction unmatched. Germline V gene data show CDR1 as SGDLS and CDR2 as YYNGEE. This CDR3 reads CASSVGTGSTGNTIYF. CDR3 nucleotides: TGTGCCAGCAGCGTAGGGACAGGGAGTACCGGAAACACCATATATTTT.